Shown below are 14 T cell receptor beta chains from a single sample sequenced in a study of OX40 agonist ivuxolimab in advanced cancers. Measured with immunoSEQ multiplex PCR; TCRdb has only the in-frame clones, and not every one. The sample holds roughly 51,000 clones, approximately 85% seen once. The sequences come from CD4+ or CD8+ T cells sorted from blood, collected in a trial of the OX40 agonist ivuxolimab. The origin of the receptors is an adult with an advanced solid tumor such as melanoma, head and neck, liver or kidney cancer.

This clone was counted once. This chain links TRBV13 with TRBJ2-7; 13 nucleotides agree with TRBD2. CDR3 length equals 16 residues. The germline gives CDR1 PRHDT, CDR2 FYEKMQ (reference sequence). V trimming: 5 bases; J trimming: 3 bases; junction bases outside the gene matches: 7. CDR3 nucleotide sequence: TGTGCCAGCAGCACTAGCGGGAGGGCCGTATACTACGAGCAGTACTTC. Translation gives CASSTSGRAVYYEQYF.

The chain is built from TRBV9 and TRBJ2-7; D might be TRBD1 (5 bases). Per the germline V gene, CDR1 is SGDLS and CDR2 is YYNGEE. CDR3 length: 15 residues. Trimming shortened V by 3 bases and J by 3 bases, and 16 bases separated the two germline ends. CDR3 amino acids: CASSASPDTIYEQYF. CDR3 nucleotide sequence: TGTGCCAGCAGCGCGAGCCCGGACACAATCTACGAGCAGTACTTC.

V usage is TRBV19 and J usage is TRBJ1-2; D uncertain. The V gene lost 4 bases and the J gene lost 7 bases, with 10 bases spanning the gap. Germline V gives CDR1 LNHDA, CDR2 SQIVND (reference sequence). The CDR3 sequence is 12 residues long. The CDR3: CASSTSFFGYTF. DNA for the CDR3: TGTGCCAGTAGTACCTCCTTTTTTGGCTACACCTTC.

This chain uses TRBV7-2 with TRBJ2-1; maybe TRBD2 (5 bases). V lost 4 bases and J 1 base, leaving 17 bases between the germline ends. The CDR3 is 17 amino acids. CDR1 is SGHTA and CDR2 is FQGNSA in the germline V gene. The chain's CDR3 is CASSSLDLSASYNEQFF. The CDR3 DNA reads TGTGCCAGCAGCTCCTTAGACCTTAGCGCGTCCTACAATGAGCAGTTCTTC. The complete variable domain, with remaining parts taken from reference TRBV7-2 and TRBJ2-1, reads GAGVSQSPSNKVTEKGKDVELRCDPISGHTALYWYRQSLGQGLEFLIYFQGNSAPDKSGLPSDRFSAERTGGSVSTLTIQRTQQEDSAVYLCASSSLDLSASYNEQFFGPGTRLTVL.

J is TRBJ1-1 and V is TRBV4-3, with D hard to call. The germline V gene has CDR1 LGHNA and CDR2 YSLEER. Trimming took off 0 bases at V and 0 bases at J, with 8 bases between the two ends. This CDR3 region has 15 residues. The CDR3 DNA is TGCGCCAGCAGCCAAGATAGCGGCCTGAACACTGAAGCTTTCTTT. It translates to CASSQDSGLNTEAFF.

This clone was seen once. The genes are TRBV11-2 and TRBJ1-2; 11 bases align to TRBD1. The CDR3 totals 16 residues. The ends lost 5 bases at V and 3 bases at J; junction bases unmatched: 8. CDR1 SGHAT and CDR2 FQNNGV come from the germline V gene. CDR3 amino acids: CASSAGQGAFDYGYTF. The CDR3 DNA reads TGTGCCAGCAGCGCTGGACAGGGGGCGTTTGACTATGGCTACACCTTC. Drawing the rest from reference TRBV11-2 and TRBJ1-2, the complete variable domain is EAGVAQSPRYKIIEKRQSVAFWCNPISGHATLYWYQQILGQGPKLLIQFQNNGVVDDSQLPKDRFSAERLKGVDSTLKIQPAKLEDSAVYLCASSAGQGAFDYGYTFGSGTRLTVV.

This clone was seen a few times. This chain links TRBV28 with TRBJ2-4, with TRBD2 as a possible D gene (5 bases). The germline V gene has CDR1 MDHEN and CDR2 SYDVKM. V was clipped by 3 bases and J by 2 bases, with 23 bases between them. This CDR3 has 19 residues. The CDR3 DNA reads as TGTGCCAGCAGTTTGCCGCCTCTGCGGGTAGGCGGAACCAAAAACATTCAGTACTTC. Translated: CASSLPPLRVGGTKNIQYF.

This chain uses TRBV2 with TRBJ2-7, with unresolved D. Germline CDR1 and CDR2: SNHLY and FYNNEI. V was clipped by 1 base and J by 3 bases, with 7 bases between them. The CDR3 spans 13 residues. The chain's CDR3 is CASSEGVGYEQYV. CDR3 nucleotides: TGTGCCAGCAGTGAAGGGGTGGGCTACGAGCAGTACGTC.

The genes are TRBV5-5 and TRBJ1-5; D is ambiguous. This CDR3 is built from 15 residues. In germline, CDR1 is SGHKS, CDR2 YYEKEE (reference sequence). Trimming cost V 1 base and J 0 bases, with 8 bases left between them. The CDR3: CASSLLGNSNQPQHF. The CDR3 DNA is TGTGCCAGCAGCTTGCTAGGGAATAGCAATCAGCCCCAGCATTTT.

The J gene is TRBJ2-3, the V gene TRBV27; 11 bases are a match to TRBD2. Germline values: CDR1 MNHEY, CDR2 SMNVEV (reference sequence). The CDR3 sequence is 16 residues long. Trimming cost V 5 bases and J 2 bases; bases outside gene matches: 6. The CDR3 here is CASSRGTSGYTDTQYF. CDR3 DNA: TGTGCCAGCAGTAGAGGGACTAGCGGTTACACAGATACGCAGTATTTT.

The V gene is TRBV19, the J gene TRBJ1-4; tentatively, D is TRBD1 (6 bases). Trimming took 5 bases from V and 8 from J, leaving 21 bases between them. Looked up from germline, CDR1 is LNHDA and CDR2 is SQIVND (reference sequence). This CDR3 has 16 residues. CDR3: CASSPESGGAGEKLFF. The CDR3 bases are TGTGCCAGTAGTCCAGAGAGCGGGGGCGCTGGGGAAAAACTGTTTTTT.

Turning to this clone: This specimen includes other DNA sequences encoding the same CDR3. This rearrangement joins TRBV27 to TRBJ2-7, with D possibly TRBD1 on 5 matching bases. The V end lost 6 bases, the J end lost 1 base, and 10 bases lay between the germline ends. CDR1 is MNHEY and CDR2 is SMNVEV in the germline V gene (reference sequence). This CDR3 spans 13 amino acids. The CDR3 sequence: CASSPDSSYEQYF. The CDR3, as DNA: TGTGCCAGCAGCCCAGACAGTTCCTACGAGCAGTACTTC.

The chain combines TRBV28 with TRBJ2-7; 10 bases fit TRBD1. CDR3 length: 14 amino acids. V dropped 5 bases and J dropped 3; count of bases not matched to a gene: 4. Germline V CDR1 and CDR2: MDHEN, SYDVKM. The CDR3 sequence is CASSQTGGLYEQYF. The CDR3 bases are TGTGCCAGCAGTCAGACAGGGGGCCTCTACGAGCAGTACTTC.

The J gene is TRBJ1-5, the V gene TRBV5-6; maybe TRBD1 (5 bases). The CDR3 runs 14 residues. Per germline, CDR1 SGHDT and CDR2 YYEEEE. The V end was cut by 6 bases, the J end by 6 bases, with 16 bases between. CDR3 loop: CASNGWGSGQPQHF. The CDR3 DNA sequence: TGTGCCAGCAACGGCTGGGGGTCGGGTCAGCCCCAGCATTTT.